The sequence of this T cell receptor (beta chain) was determined in a study of blood T cell repertoires in COVID-19. In the study overall: T cells, B-cell-depleted T cells, or PBMCs supplied cDNA or gDNA.

Original handling: Estimates of nucleated cell counts were drawn from the amplification of reference gene primers. TCRdb keeps only in-frame clones here, not all; method: immunoSEQ multiplex PCR. V, J and clone size reflect that table, while D and trimming were determined from the DNA. The table shows over 65,000 clones, with around 88% occurring only once. This clone appeared once. V lost 8 bases and J lost 2, with 11 bases in between. The germline V gene encodes CDR1 MDHEN and CDR2 SYDVKM. This CDR3 has 13 amino acids. The receptor comes from a human donor in a cohort sampled during active COVID-19. V is TRBV28 and J is TRBJ2-3, with D tentatively TRBD2 (5 bases). Sequenced: peripheral blood. The CDR3 DNA reads as TGTGCCAGCGGGGAGACCCTCACAGATACGCAGTATTTT. This translates into CASGETLTDTQYF.